One and the same sample provided the 25 T cell receptor beta chains below, sequenced in a study of T cells after yellow fever vaccination. TCRdb ran MiXCR on the 5' RACE reads and lists one entry per CDR3 protein. The repertoire has hundreds of thousands of distinct CDR3 sequences, less than 15% of them found once; the top ten carry about 14%. Material: PBMCs, obtained on the day of the yellow fever booster vaccination. These receptors were obtained from a young man who received the YFV17D yellow fever vaccine.

To note about this clonotype: A read error may be the cause here, since a much bigger clone is one base away. The chain is built from TRBV7-2 and TRBJ2-2; 7 bases map to TRBD2. CDR1 SGHTA and CDR2 FQGNSA come from the germline V gene. The CDR3 sequence is 15 residues long. The CDR3 DNA is TGTGCCAGCAGCTCAGCTCTCGCGGGAGCCGGGGAGCGGTTTTTT. Protein: CASSSALAGAGERFF.

The chain recombines TRBV3-1 with TRBJ2-2; TRBD2 aligns across 8 bases. The germline gives CDR1 LGHDT, CDR2 YNNKEL (reference sequence). Unmatched junction bases numbered 8, after V lost 0 bases and J lost 5 bases. The CDR3 sequence is 17 residues long. In DNA, the CDR3 is TGTGCCAGCAGCCAAGACGGGGGGACTAGGGTTACCGGGGAGCTGTTTTTT. Residues: CASSQDGGTRVTGELFF.

Here the CDR3 reads CASSLGLAGSNEQFF. The CDR3 DNA is TGCGCCAGCAGCTTGGGCCTAGCGGGGTCCAATGAGCAGTTCTTC. The chain employs TRBV5-1 and TRBJ2-1; TRBD2 aligns across 9 bases. V shed 0 bases and J 6 bases; nucleotides not matched to a gene: 4. CDR3 size: 15 residues. CDR1 is SGHRS and CDR2 is YFSETQ in the germline V gene. The whole variable domain, remainder taken from reference TRBV5-1 and TRBJ2-1, is KAGVTQTPRYLIKTRGQQVTLSCSPISGHRSVSWYQQTPGQGLQFLFEYFSETQRNKGNFPGRFSGRQFSNSRSEMNVSTLELGDSALYLCASSLGLAGSNEQFFGPGTRLTVL.

This clonotype was seen a handful of times. This chain joins TRBV3-1 and TRBJ1-2, with a weak D call TRBD1 (6 bases). Looked up from germline, CDR1 is LGHDT and CDR2 is YNNKEL (reference sequence). This CDR3 has 13 residues. Trimming took 4 bases from V and 8 from J, leaving 14 bases between them. In nucleotides, the CDR3 is TGTGCCAGCAGCCCGGACAGATTCGGCGGCTACACCTTC. It yields the protein CASSPDRFGGYTF. Complete variable domain (other parts from reference TRBV3-1 and TRBJ1-2): DTAVSQTPKYLVTQMGNDKSIKCEQNLGHDTMYWYKQDSKKFLKIMFSYNNKELIINETVPNRFSPKSPDKAHLNLHINSLELGDSAVYFCASSPDRFGGYTFGSGTRLTVV.

This clonotype was seen only a few times. The chain uses TRBV5-1 and TRBJ1-5; no clear D gene. The CDR3 is 14 amino acids. In germline, CDR1 is SGHRS, CDR2 YFSETQ. The V gene lost 2 bases and the J gene lost 5 bases, with 11 bases spanning the gap. CDR3 DNA: TGCGCCAGCAGCTTATCCGGAAGGGATCAGCCCCAGCATTTT. It codes for CASSLSGRDQPQHF.

This clonotype was picked up a small number of times. The rearrangement links TRBV20-1 to TRBJ2-1; D could derive from TRBD1 or TRBD2 (6 bases each). In germline, CDR1 is DFQATT, CDR2 SNEGSKA (reference sequence). The V and J ends lost 6 bases and 7 bases respectively, with 16 bases between them. The CDR3 contains 13 residues. The CDR3 coding sequence is TGCAGTGCAGAGGAGGGGGTAAGGAATGAGCAGTTCTTC. Translation: CSAEEGVRNEQFF.

CDR3 nucleotides: TGTGCCATCAGTGACGGCAGGGACTATGGCTACACCTTC. Translation gives CAISDGRDYGYTF. The chain carries TRBV10-3 and TRBJ1-2; a possible D gene is TRBD1 (5 bases). Trimming took off 3 bases at V and 3 bases at J, with 8 bases between the two ends. This CDR3 is 13 amino acids long. Germline V gene data show CDR1 as ENHRY and CDR2 as SYGVKD.

This clonotype was seen repeatedly, ten times or more. The chain uses TRBV4-2 and TRBJ1-2; 9 bases fit TRBD1. In germline, CDR1 is LGHNA, CDR2 YNFKEQ. V was clipped by 0 bases and J by 8 bases; unmatched bases: 4. This CDR3 has 14 amino acids. CDR3 residues: CASSQDRTGVGYTF. CDR3 in DNA: TGTGCCAGCAGCCAAGATCGGACAGGGGTCGGCTACACCTTC.

This clonotype was seen a handful of times. The rearrangement joins TRBV20-1 to TRBJ2-1, with D uncertain. Germline V gene sequence: CDR1 DFQATT, CDR2 SNEGSKA (reference sequence). The CDR3 loop spans 12 amino acids. CDR3 loop: CSSQSSYNEQFF. CDR3 DNA sequence: TGCAGCTCGCAGAGCTCCTACAATGAGCAGTTCTTC.

V gene TRBV5-6 combines with J gene TRBJ2-3, with 7 positions matching TRBD2. The J segment lost 2 bases and the V segment lost 3 bases, leaving 6 bases of the junction unmatched. This CDR3 has 15 residues. The V gene's germline CDR1 is SGHDT and CDR2 YYEEEE. CDR3 nucleotides: TGTGCCAGCAGCTCCAGACTAGCCTTCACAGATACGCAGTATTTT. Its translation is CASSSRLAFTDTQYF.

The chain combines TRBV20-1 with TRBJ2-5; 10 positions match TRBD2. The J segment lost 0 bases and the V segment lost 6 bases, leaving 7 bases of the junction unmatched. From germline, CDR1 is DFQATT and CDR2 SNEGSKA (reference sequence). The CDR3 spans 15 residues. As DNA, the CDR3 is TGCAGTGCCGCCGGGACTAGCGCGTACCAAGAGACCCAGTACTTC. Amino acids: CSAAGTSAYQETQYF.

V usage is TRBV4-3 and J usage is TRBJ2-5; unclear D gene. With 7 bases removed from V and 10 bases from J, the gap between germline ends came to 19 bases. The germline V gene encodes CDR1 LGHNA and CDR2 YSLEER. The CDR3 is made up of 13 amino acids. CDR3 region: CASNHFRCQVQYF. CDR3 bases: TGCGCCAGCAACCACTTCCGCTGTCAAGTCCAGTACTTC.

This clonotype was seen a few times. The DNA of the CDR3 is TGCAGCGTTTTGGGTGCAGAAACGTCCTACAATGAGCAGTTCTTC. The encoded protein is CSVLGAETSYNEQFF. The genes are TRBV29-1 and TRBJ2-1; D ambiguous. Germline CDR1 is SQVTM and CDR2 is ANQGSEA. The CDR3 totals 15 residues. Trimming removed 5 bases at V and 1 base at J, with 15 bases between.

A few counts support this clonotype. The chain links TRBV5-1 to TRBJ2-3; 7 bases fit TRBD1. V lost 0 bases and J lost 0; bases outside the gene matches: 4. Germline-derived CDR1 and CDR2 are SGHRS and YFSETQ. CDR3 size: 16 residues. The DNA of the CDR3 is TGCGCCAGCAGCTTGGAAGGGGGCCGTAGCACAGATACGCAGTATTTT. Translation gives CASSLEGGRSTDTQYF.

This rearrangement joins TRBV7-2 to TRBJ2-3; TRBD1 or TRBD2 may be the D gene (6 bases each). The CDR3 is 15 residues long. V lost 5 bases and J lost 0, with 12 bases in between. Per the germline V gene, CDR1 is SGHTA and CDR2 is FQGNSA. The CDR3 nucleotides are TGTGCCAGCAGCGCCGCGGGACAAAGCACAGATACGCAGTATTTT. Protein product: CASSAAGQSTDTQYF.

The V gene is TRBV28, the J gene TRBJ1-1, with TRBD1 identical over 9 bases. The germline CDR1 and CDR2 sequences are MDHEN and SYDVKM. The CDR3 loop spans 16 amino acids. V gave up 6 bases and J gave up 5 bases; unmatched junction bases: 13. CDR3 amino acids: CASSPAGQGLRTEAFF. CDR3 nucleotides: TGTGCCAGCAGCCCCGCCGGACAGGGGCTACGGACTGAAGCTTTCTTT.

The chain has TRBV4-3 and TRBJ2-1; D possibly corresponds to TRBD2 (5 bases). V lost 1 base, J lost 0 bases, and 10 bases lay in between. This CDR3 region has 16 residues. CDR1 is LGHNA, CDR2 YSLEER, per germline. CDR3 amino acids: CASSQGTRSSYNEQFF. The CDR3 DNA is TGCGCCAGCAGCCAAGGTACTAGGAGCTCCTACAATGAGCAGTTCTTC.

This clonotype was counted between two and nine times. The chain has TRBV20-1 and TRBJ2-3, with D perhaps matching TRBD2 (6 bases). The CDR3 runs 13 residues. CDR1 DFQATT and CDR2 SNEGSKA come from the germline V gene (reference sequence). Deletions cut 6 bases from V and 2 bases from J, with 12 bases between. Here the CDR3 reads CSALREDTDTQYF. The CDR3 nucleotides read TGCAGTGCCCTGCGGGAAGACACAGATACGCAGTATTTT.

This clonotype was seen a handful of times. The chain recombines TRBV6-1 with TRBJ2-7, with D perhaps TRBD1 (5 bases). The length of the CDR3 is 15 residues. V was shortened by 6 bases and J by 6 bases, with 21 bases between the two germline ends. Germline V gives CDR1 MNHNS, CDR2 SASEGT. DNA for the CDR3: TGTGCCAGCAGGGATCAGGGTGCTCCCTCCGGCGAGCAGTACTTC. Residues: CASRDQGAPSGEQYF.

The rearrangement uses TRBV4-2 and TRBJ2-1, with TRBD1 identical over 7 bases. Losses at the gene ends were 4 bases for V and 6 bases for J; bases not matched to a gene: 6. CDR1 is LGHNA and CDR2 is YNFKEQ in the germline V gene. The CDR3 runs to 14 residues. CDR3 in DNA: TGTGCCAGCAGCCCATTGAGACAGGGCAATGAGCAGTTCTTC. As protein: CASSPLRQGNEQFF.

The rearrangement joins TRBV6-1 to TRBJ1-3; D gene ambiguous. V shed 11 bases and J shed 4 bases, with 18 bases lying between them. Germline CDR1 is MNHNS and CDR2 is SASEGT. The CDR3 spans 14 residues. CDR3 region: CACLDFTAGNTIYF. The CDR3 bases are TGTGCCTGCTTGGACTTTACCGCCGGAAACACCATATATTTT.

This clonotype was counted many times. This chain uses TRBV7-2 with TRBJ2-3; D remains ambiguous. Germline CDR1 is SGHTA and CDR2 is FQGNSA. This CDR3 region has 13 residues. Trimming left V 4 bases short and J 7 bases short, with 12 bases between. CDR3 nucleotides: TGTGCCAGCAGCTCCCGCGCTGAATATACGCAGTATTTT. Amino acid sequence: CASSSRAEYTQYF.

This clonotype has a count of ten or more. The chain joins TRBV7-2 to TRBJ2-1; 9 bases map to TRBD1. Germline V gene data show CDR1 as SGHTA and CDR2 as FQGNSA. CDR3 length equals 15 residues. The trim removed 0 bases at V and 6 bases at J, leaving 3 bases unmatched. CDR3 protein: CASSLAGQGRNEQFF. CDR3 nucleotide sequence: TGTGCCAGCAGCTTAGCGGGACAGGGTCGCAATGAGCAGTTCTTC.

The rearrangement joins TRBV6-1 to TRBJ2-7, with 8 bases identical to TRBD2. The CDR3 is 16 residues long. V trimming: 6 bases; J trimming: 6 bases; junction bases outside the gene matches: 16. Germline V gene lookup returns CDR1 MNHNS and CDR2 SASEGT. The DNA of the CDR3 is TGTGCCAGCAGCTCCGGGACTAGTAAGCCCCTGGGCGAGCAGTACTTC. Amino acid sequence: CASSSGTSKPLGEQYF.

The gene calls are TRBV7-9 and TRBJ2-2, with 7 bases fitting TRBD1. Germline CDR1 is SEHNR and CDR2 is FQNEAQ (reference sequence). The CDR3 is 13 amino acids. V shed 6 bases, J shed 7 bases, and the junction held 5 bases outside the gene matches. CDR3 in DNA: TGTGCCAGCAGTCCTACAGGGGACGGGGAGCTGTTTTTT. It yields the protein CASSPTGDGELFF.